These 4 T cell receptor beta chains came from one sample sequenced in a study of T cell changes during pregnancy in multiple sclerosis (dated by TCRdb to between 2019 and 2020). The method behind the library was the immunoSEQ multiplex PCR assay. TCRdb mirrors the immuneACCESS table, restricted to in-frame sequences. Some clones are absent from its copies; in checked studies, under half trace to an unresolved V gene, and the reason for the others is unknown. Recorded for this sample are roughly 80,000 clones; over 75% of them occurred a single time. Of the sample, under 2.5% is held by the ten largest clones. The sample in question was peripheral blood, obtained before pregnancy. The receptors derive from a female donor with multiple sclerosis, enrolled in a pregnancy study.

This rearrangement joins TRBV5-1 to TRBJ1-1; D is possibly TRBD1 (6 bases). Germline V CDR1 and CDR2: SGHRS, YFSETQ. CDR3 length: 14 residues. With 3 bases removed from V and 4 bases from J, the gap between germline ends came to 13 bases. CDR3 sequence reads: CASSWREGGTEAFF. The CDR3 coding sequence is TGCGCCAGCAGCTGGCGGGAGGGGGGCACTGAAGCTTTCTTT.

In DNA, the CDR3 is TGTGCCAGCAGCCATTTCAGGGGGCTGAGAACCGGGGAGCTGTTTTTT. Translation gives CASSHFRGLRTGELFF. The chain has TRBV14 and TRBJ2-2; 8 bases are shared with TRBD1. The CDR3 has 16 residues. Per the germline V gene, CDR1 is SGHDN and CDR2 is FVKESK. Losses at the gene ends were 3 bases for V and 5 bases for J; bases not matched to a gene: 8.

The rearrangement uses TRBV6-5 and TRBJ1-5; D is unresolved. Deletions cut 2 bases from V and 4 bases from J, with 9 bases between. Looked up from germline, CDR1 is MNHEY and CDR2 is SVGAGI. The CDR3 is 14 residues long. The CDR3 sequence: CASSYTPGNQPQHF. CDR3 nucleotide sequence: TGTGCCAGCAGTTACACGCCGGGGAATCAGCCCCAGCATTTT.

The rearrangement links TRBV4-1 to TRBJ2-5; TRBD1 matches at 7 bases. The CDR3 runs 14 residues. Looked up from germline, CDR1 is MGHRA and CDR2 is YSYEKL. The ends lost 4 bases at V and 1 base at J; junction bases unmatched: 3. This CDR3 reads CASSLRTGQETQYF. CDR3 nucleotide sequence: TGCGCCAGCAGCCTACGGACAGGCCAAGAGACCCAGTACTTC.